This TCR beta chain was found in a study of vaccination effects on CD4 cells after COVID-19. With the ViraFEST assay, the study expanded antigen-specific CD4+ T cells using viral peptide pools, then sequenced them. Having been cultured for roughly 9 days, the cells underwent CD4+ T cell isolation. The individual was infected with SARS-CoV-2 between March and December 2020, as confirmed by PCR. Wells of 1.5 million to 2 million PBMC each were grown with 10 IU/ml IL-2 and 9.5 to 10 ug/ml peptides. Broader study findings: Clones that were induced by infection or by vaccine showed marked contraction late after vaccination.

The length of the CDR3 is 16 residues. Germline loops: CDR1 LGHNA, CDR2 YNFKEQ. V lost 3 bases to trimming and J lost 3 bases, with 17 bases between them. TCRdb keeps only in-frame clones here, not all; method: immunoSEQ multiplex PCR. The sample carries 25,000 to 35,000 clones, approximately 72% recorded once. As to this clone: The antigen remains unidentified.

The gene calls are TRBV4-2 and TRBJ1-2; D unresolved. Specimen: CD4+ T cells from PBMCs cultured with a peptide pool, collected before COVID-19 vaccination. The receptor was derived from a human donor who had a prior SARS-CoV-2 infection. The CDR3 bases are TGTGCCAGCAGCCAGGAAAGCCAGGCGGAATACTATGGCTACACCTTC. It yields the protein CASSQESQAEYYGYTF.